This T cell receptor beta chain was recovered during a study of control samples from healthy donors and cancer patients. Sequencing was performed with immunoSEQ multiplex PCR; in TCRdb, only in-frame clones are kept and a portion is missing. The sample includes 75,000 to 100,000 clones, about nine tenths of them seen just once. CDR1 LGHDT and CDR2 YNNKEL come from the germline V gene (reference sequence). V shed 2 bases and J 6 bases; nucleotides not matched to a gene: 3. The CDR3 length is 15 residues. The sample was blood. This sequence originates from a human donor in good health. The donor label of this sample is uncertain. The V and J genes are TRBV3-1 (or the pseudogene TRBV3-2) and TRBJ1-4; the match to TRBD1 covers 10 bases. CDR3 sequence reads: CASSQRTGGYEKLFF. The CDR3 DNA is TGTGCCAGCAGCCAAAGGACAGGGGGATATGAAAAACTGTTTTTT.